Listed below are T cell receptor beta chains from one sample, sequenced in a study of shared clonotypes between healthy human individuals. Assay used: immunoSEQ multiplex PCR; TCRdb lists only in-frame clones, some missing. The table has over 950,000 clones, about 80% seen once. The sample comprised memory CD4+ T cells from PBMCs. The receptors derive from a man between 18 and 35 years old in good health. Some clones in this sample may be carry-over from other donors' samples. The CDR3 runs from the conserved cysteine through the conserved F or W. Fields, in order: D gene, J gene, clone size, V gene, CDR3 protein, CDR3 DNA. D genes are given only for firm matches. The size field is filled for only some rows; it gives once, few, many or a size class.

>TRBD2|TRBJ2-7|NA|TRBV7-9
CASSGVGTSGYEQYF
TGTGCCAGCAGCGGGGTGGGGACTAGCGGCTACGAGCAGTACTTC
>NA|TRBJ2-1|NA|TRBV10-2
CASLGTPFWEQFF
TGCGCCAGCCTCGGGACCCCCTTTTGGGAGCAGTTCTTC
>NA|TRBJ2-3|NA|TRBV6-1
CASSQQGTSDTQYF
TGTGCCAGCAGTCAGCAGGGGACCTCAGATACGCAGTATTTT
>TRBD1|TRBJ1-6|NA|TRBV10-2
CASSGQGNSPLHF
TGCGCCAGCAGTGGACAGGGGAATTCACCCCTCCACTTT
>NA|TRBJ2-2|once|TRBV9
CASSVNSPDYTGELFF
TGTGCCAGCAGCGTAAATTCACCGGACTACACCGGGGAGCTGTTTTTT
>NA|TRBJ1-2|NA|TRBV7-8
CASSLGRIGHYGYTF
TGTGCCAGCAGCTTAGGGAGAATAGGGCACTATGGCTACACCTTC
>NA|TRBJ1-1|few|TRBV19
CASSRDRDSEAFF
TGTGCCAGTAGTAGAGATAGGGACTCTGAAGCTTTCTTT
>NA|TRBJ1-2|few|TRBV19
CASTQAAQIYGYTF
TGTGCCAGTACCCAGGCGGCACAGATCTATGGCTACACCTTC
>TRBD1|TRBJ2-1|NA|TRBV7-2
CASSFPSTGGAQFF
TGTGCCAGCAGCTTCCCCTCAACAGGGGGCGCGCAGTTCTTC
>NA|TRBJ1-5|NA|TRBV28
CASSTFRGTNQPQHF
TGTGCCAGCAGTACCTTTCGGGGCACCAATCAGCCCCAGCATTTT
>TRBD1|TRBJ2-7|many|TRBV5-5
CASSPGQGLQYF
TGTGCCAGCAGCCCGGGACAGGGATTGCAGTACTTC
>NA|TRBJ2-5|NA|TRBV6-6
CASSYSRNTQETQYF
TGTGCCAGCAGTTACTCACGGAATACCCAAGAGACCCAGTACTTC
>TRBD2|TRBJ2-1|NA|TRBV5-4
CASSSLIVAGEGEQFF
TGTGCCAGCAGCTCGCTCATAGTAGCGGGAGAGGGTGAGCAGTTCTTC
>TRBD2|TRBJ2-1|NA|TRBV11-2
CASRNVREGNNEQFF
TGTGCCAGCAGAAACGTGCGGGAGGGAAACAATGAGCAGTTCTTC
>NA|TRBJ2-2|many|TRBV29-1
CSAGQYVATGELFF
TGCAGCGCCGGACAGTACGTTGCCACCGGGGAGCTGTTTTTT
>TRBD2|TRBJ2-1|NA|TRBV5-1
CASSASGTYNEQFF
TGCGCCAGCTCAGCGAGCGGGACCTACAATGAGCAGTTCTTC
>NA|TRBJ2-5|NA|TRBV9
CASSAAGSFKTQYF
TGTGCCAGCAGCGCCGCCGGTAGTTTTAAGACCCAGTACTTC
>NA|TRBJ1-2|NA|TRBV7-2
CASSIITGPSYGYTF
TGTGCCAGCAGCATAATTACCGGGCCATCTTATGGCTACACCTTC
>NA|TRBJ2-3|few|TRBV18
CASTPFSDTQYF
TGTGCCAGCACCCCATTTTCAGATACGCAGTATTTT
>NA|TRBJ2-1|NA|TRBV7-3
CASSLFWSPLNEQFF
TGTGCCAGCAGCTTATTTTGGTCACCCCTTAATGAGCAGTTCTTC
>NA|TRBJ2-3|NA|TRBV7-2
CASRDLGRDTQYF
TGTGCCAGCAGGGACTTGGGTCGGGATACGCAGTATTTT
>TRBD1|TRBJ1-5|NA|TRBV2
CASSETGQGGTWYQPQHF
TGTGCCAGCAGTGAAACGGGGCAGGGGGGGACTTGGTATCAGCCCCAGCATTTT
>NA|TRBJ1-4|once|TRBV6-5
CASSYSGLMGEKLFF
TGTGCCAGCAGTTACTCAGGATTGATGGGTGAAAAACTGTTTTTT
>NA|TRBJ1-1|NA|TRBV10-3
CAISESWGRGVNTEAFF
TGTGCCATCAGTGAGTCATGGGGCAGGGGAGTGAACACTGAAGCTTTCTTT
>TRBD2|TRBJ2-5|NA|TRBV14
CASSRPGGRVTETQYF
TGTGCCAGCAGCCGCCCGGGAGGGAGGGTAACGGAGACCCAGTACTTC
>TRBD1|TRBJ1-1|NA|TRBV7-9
CASSLETEGADTEAFF
TGTGCCAGCAGCTTAGAGACTGAGGGGGCGGACACTGAAGCTTTCTTT
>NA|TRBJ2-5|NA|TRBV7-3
CASSLGRQETQYF
TGTGCCAGCAGCCTCGGGCGGCAAGAGACCCAGTACTTC
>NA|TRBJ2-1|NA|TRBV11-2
CASSLVAVGEQFF
TGTGCCAGCAGCTTAGTAGCGGTAGGTGAGCAGTTCTTC
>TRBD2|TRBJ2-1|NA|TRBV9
CASSNQASGTIEQFF
TGTGCCAGCAGCAACCAGGCTAGCGGGACGATTGAGCAGTTCTTC
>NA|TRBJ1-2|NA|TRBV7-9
CASSLASGTWAYGYTF
TGTGCCAGCAGCTTAGCCTCCGGGACATGGGCATATGGCTACACCTTC
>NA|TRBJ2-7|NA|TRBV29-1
CSVARVNPYEQYF
TGCAGCGTTGCCCGGGTCAACCCCTACGAGCAGTACTTC
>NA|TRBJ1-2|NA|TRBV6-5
CASSYSTSPTGGYTF
TGTGCCAGCAGTTACTCGACTAGTCCGACCGGGGGCTACACCTTC
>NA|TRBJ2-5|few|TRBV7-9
CASSSKVIETQYF
TGTGCCAGCAGTTCGAAGGTTATCGAGACCCAGTACTTC
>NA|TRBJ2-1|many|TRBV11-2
CASSPHGQYNEQFF
TGTGCCAGCAGCCCCCATGGACAGTACAATGAGCAGTTCTTC
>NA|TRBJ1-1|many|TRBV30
CAWTPKEGRNTEAFF
TGTGCCTGGACCCCGAAGGAGGGCAGGAACACTGAAGCTTTCTTT
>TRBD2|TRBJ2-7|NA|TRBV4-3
CASSQDRPSGQQYF
TGCGCCAGCAGCCAAGATCGGCCTAGCGGCCAGCAGTACTTC
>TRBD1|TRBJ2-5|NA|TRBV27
CASSPRDRGQETQYF
TGTGCCAGCAGTCCGAGGGACAGGGGGCAAGAGACCCAGTACTTC
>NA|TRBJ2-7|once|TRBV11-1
CASSFGTPYEQYF
TGTGCCAGCAGCTTCGGGACACCCTACGAGCAGTACTTC
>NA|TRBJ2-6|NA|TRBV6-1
CASGNSGANVLTF
TGTGCCAGCGGGAACTCTGGGGCCAACGTCCTGACTTTC
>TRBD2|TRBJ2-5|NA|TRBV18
CASSPASGKETQYF
TGTGCCAGCTCACCGGCTAGCGGAAAAGAGACCCAGTACTTC
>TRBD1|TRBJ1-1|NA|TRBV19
CASSGTGAMNTEAFF
TGTGCCAGTTCCGGGACAGGGGCCATGAACACTGAAGCTTTCTTT
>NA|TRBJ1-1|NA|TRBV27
CASMGRAGATEAFF
TGTGCCAGCATGGGAAGGGCAGGGGCCACTGAAGCTTTCTTT
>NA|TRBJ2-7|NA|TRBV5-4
CASSAPLASPKSEQYF
TGTGCCAGCAGCGCCCCTTTAGCCTCCCCAAAGTCCGAGCAGTACTTC
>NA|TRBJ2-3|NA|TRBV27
CASSFRDRASTDTQYF
TGTGCCAGCAGTTTCCGGGACCGTGCTAGCACAGATACGCAGTATTTT
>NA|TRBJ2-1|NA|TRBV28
CASSTPRGAYNEQFF
TGTGCCAGCAGCACCCCTCGGGGGGCTTACAATGAGCAGTTCTTC
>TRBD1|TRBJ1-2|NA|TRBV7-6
CASSLQGDRGYTF
TGTGCCAGCAGCTTACAGGGGGATCGTGGCTACACCTTC
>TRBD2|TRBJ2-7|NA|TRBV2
CASAKGTSVFYEQYF
TGTGCCAGCGCTAAGGGGACTAGCGTCTTCTACGAGCAGTACTTC
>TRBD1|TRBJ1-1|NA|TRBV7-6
CASSPRQGAQNTEAFF
TGTGCCAGCAGCCCTAGACAGGGGGCCCAGAACACTGAAGCTTTCTTT
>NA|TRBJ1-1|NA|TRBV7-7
CASSFRQNTEAFF
TGTGCCAGCAGCTTCCGGCAGAACACTGAAGCTTTCTTT
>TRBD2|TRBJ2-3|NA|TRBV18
CASSPLAASGSSRTDTQYF
TGTGCCAGCTCACCACTGGCCGCTAGCGGGAGTAGTCGGACAGATACGCAGTATTTT
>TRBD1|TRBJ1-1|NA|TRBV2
CASSEALQGAGSEAFF
TGTGCCAGCAGTGAAGCGCTACAGGGGGCAGGGTCTGAAGCTTTCTTT
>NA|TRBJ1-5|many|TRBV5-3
CARSLAQNQPQHF
TGTGCCAGAAGCTTGGCGCAAAATCAGCCCCAGCATTTT
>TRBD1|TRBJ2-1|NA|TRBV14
CASSRRWTGRYNEQFF
TGTGCCAGCAGCCGGAGATGGACAGGGCGGTACAATGAGCAGTTCTTC
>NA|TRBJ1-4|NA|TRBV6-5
CASSYRPTNEKLFF
TGTGCCAGCAGTTACAGGCCAACTAATGAAAAACTGTTTTTT
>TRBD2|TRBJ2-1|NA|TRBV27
CASSHRLAESYNEQFF
TGTGCCAGCAGTCACCGACTAGCGGAGTCCTACAATGAGCAGTTCTTC
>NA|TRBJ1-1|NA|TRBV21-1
CASSKETGGQWSAFF
TGTGCCAGCAGCAAAGAAACAGGGGGTCAATGGTCGGCTTTCTTT
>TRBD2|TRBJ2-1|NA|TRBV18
CASSPGLGISGEQFF
TGTGCCAGCTCACCAGGACTAGGTATTTCGGGGGAGCAGTTCTTC